The 13 T cell receptor beta chains below come from one sample, sequenced in a study of CD8 T cells in Susac syndrome. RNA, at about 0.45 to 1 ug, was reverse transcribed with random hexamers. TCRdb re-derived calls from the immunoSEQ multiplex PCR reads in MiXCR, one entry per CDR3 protein. The sample holds hundreds of thousands of distinct CDR3 sequences; approximately 94% are singletons and the top ten take over 0.15%. The sequencing sample was made of CD4+ T cells from PBMCs. All receptors derive from a human donor with Susac syndrome.

This clonotype was seen a single time. The CDR3 here is CASNQEGPNTEAFF. CDR3 bases: TGTGCCAGTAATCAGGAGGGCCCCAACACTGAAGCTTTCTTT. This sequence joins TRBV27 and TRBJ1-1; D is unresolved. Germline V lookup: CDR1 MNHEY, CDR2 SMNVEV (reference sequence). The CDR3 has 14 residues. Trimming stripped 9 bases from V and 2 bases from J, with 16 bases between.

The V gene is TRBV20-1, the J gene TRBJ2-3; D gene unclear. CDR3 length: 11 amino acids. Germline V gene lookup returns CDR1 DFQATT and CDR2 SNEGSKA (reference sequence). Trimming removed 4 bases from V and 6 bases from J, with 8 bases in between. DNA of the CDR3: TGCAGTGCTATCCCTTCCGATACGCAGTATTTT. Protein product: CSAIPSDTQYF.

The gene calls are TRBV4-3 and TRBJ2-5; no clear D gene. The germline V gene encodes CDR1 LGHNA and CDR2 YSLEER. Trimming took off 0 bases at V and 0 bases at J, with 8 bases between the two ends. This CDR3 contains 15 residues. The CDR3 bases are TGCGCCAGCAGCCAAGATCGCCAGTACCAAGAGACCCAGTACTTC. This sequence encodes CASSQDRQYQETQYF.

This rearrangement joins TRBV9 to TRBJ2-1; no clear D. Germline V gene lookup returns CDR1 SGDLS and CDR2 YYNGEE. The CDR3 spans 14 residues. Trimming left V 0 bases short and J 6 bases short, with 10 bases between. Here the CDR3 DNA reads TGTGCCAGCAGCGTAGTCACAGACGCCAATGAGCAGTTCTTC. It codes for CASSVVTDANEQFF.

The rearrangement uses TRBV12-3 or TRBV12-4 and TRBJ2-2; D call uncertain. V was clipped by 6 bases and J by 1 base, with 15 bases between them. This CDR3 has 16 amino acids. CDR3 sequence: CASSKDRTGNTGELFF. The CDR3 nucleotides read TGTGCCAGCAGCAAAGACCGGACGGGGAACACCGGGGAGCTGTTTTTT.

This clonotype was observed a few times. This chain joins TRBV30 and TRBJ1-5; D ambiguous. V lost 3 bases and J 6 bases, leaving 12 bases between the germline ends. Per the germline V gene, CDR1 is GTSNPN and CDR2 is SVGIG (reference sequence). CDR3 size: 13 residues. CDR3 amino acids: CAWRAALGQPQHF. CDR3 nucleotides: TGTGCCTGGAGAGCAGCGCTGGGTCAGCCCCAGCATTTT.

This rearrangement joins TRBV20-1 to TRBJ1-6; the D is unclear. There are 14 residues in the CDR3. V lost 4 bases and J 7 bases, leaving 14 bases between the germline ends. Germline assignment: CDR1 DFQATT and CDR2 SNEGSKA (reference sequence). The CDR3: CSATVGEPNSPLHF. CDR3 DNA sequence: TGCAGTGCTACCGTTGGGGAGCCAAATTCACCCCTCCACTTT.

The chain combines TRBV19 with TRBJ1-1; perhaps TRBD1 as D (5 bases). The V and J ends lost 5 bases and 3 bases respectively, with 13 bases between them. This CDR3 has 14 residues. The V gene's germline CDR1 is LNHDA and CDR2 SQIVND (reference sequence). CDR3 bases: TGTGCCAGTAGTGCCGCCATGGGGCACACTGAAGCTTTCTTT. The encoded protein is CASSAAMGHTEAFF.

This chain uses TRBV11-2 with TRBJ2-7; 11 bases are a match to TRBD1. Germline V gives CDR1 SGHAT, CDR2 FQNNGV. Losses at the gene ends were 4 bases for V and 5 bases for J; bases not matched to a gene: 16. The CDR3 sequence is 18 residues long. The CDR3 DNA sequence: TGTGCCAGCAGCTCCATTGACTACCGGGACAGGGGGAACGACGAGCAGTACTTC. It yields the protein CASSSIDYRDRGNDEQYF.

This clonotype was detected only once. The CDR3 nucleotides read TGCGCCAGCAGCTATTCGACTGGAGACTATGGCTACACCTTC. Amino acids: CASSYSTGDYGYTF. The genes are TRBV5-1 and TRBJ1-2; no reliable D call. The V gene's germline CDR1 is SGHRS and CDR2 YFSETQ. The CDR3 contains 14 residues. With 3 bases removed from V and 3 bases from J, the gap between germline ends came to 12 bases.

This chain links TRBV5-1 with TRBJ2-7; D not resolved. This CDR3 has 14 amino acids. Germline CDR1 reads SGHRS; CDR2 reads YFSETQ. V was shortened by 4 bases and J by 3 bases, with 14 bases between the two germline ends. CDR3 protein: CASSANTQRYEQYF. The CDR3 nucleotides are TGCGCCAGCAGCGCCAACACACAGCGCTACGAGCAGTACTTC.

The chain is built from TRBV3-1 and TRBJ2-5; 14 bases match TRBD2. The junction had 9 bases not matched to a gene; V was cut back by 4 bases and J by 5 bases. The germline CDR1 and CDR2 sequences are LGHDT and YNNKEL (reference sequence). The CDR3 has 17 amino acids. The CDR3, as DNA: TGTGCCAGCAGCCCTCCCGGGACTAGCGGGGGAAGGGAGACCCAGTACTTC. This translates into CASSPPGTSGGRETQYF.

This clonotype was found a few times. The rearrangement links TRBV11-2 to TRBJ2-1; the match to TRBD2 covers 8 bases. The CDR3 length is 14 residues. V was pared by 3 bases and J by 5 bases, with 3 bases of the junction left unmatched. Germline CDR1 reads SGHAT; CDR2 reads FQNNGV. The CDR3 reads CASSLDGGDNEQFF. The CDR3 coding sequence is TGTGCCAGCAGCTTGGACGGGGGGGACAATGAGCAGTTCTTC.